This passage covers 6 T cell receptor beta chains from one sample sequenced in a study of T cell repertoires in cytomegalovirus infection. TCRdb re-called the reads through MiXCR, storing one row per CDR3 protein. Altogether roughly 150,000 distinct CDR3 sequences are present, approximately 30% being singletons, with the ten largest covering 45% to 55%. These receptors' antigens are unknown. The specimen was CD8+ T cells from cultured PBMCs, collected from culture after CMV antigen stimulation. The origin of the receptors is a human donor in good health (CMV status not recorded). Some clones in this sample may be carry-over from other donors' samples.

This clonotype has a count of ten or more. The chain links TRBV2 to TRBJ2-1; TRBD1 aligns across 7 bases. This CDR3 contains 16 residues. Germline V gene sequence: CDR1 SNHLY, CDR2 FYNNEI. The trim removed 4 bases at V and 0 bases at J, leaving 6 bases unmatched. CDR3 sequence: CASSGDRESSYNEQFF. Written as DNA, the CDR3 is TGTGCCAGCAGTGGAGACAGGGAAAGCTCCTACAATGAGCAGTTCTTC.

This clonotype appeared a single time. The chain carries TRBV27 and TRBJ2-1; 14 bases fit TRBD2. This CDR3 has 16 amino acids. V was pared by 6 bases and J by 7 bases, with 8 bases of the junction left unmatched. The germline V gene has CDR1 MNHEY and CDR2 SMNVEV (reference sequence). Here the CDR3 reads CASRQTSGGAGNEQFF. CDR3 coding DNA: TGTGCCAGCAGACAGACTAGCGGGGGGGCCGGGAATGAGCAGTTCTTC.

CDR3 amino acids: CASSSVNGNTIYF. For the CDR3, the DNA is TGTGCCAGCAGTTCCGTCAACGGAAACACCATATATTTT. This chain joins TRBV27 and TRBJ1-3; D gene unclear. The germline V and J ends were trimmed by 4 bases and 4 bases, with 8 bases remaining between them. The CDR3 loop spans 13 amino acids. Germline-derived CDR1 and CDR2 are MNHEY and SMNVEV (reference sequence).

There are many counts of this clonotype. The chain links TRBV7-2 to TRBJ1-1; possible D gene TRBD1, 5 bases. CDR3 length: 16 amino acids. Germline-derived CDR1 and CDR2 are SGHTA and FQGNSA. With 2 bases removed from V and 0 bases from J, the gap between germline ends came to 13 bases. The CDR3 loop is CASSLRGWGMNTEAFF. CDR3 nucleotide sequence: TGTGCCAGCAGCTTAAGGGGATGGGGAATGAACACTGAAGCTTTCTTT.

This clonotype occurred a few times. The chain is built from TRBV12-3 or TRBV12-4 and TRBJ1-2; D may be TRBD1 (5 bases). The CDR3 consists of 13 residues. V dropped 2 bases and J dropped 4 bases, with 8 bases sitting between them. The CDR3, as DNA: TGTGCCAGCAGTTTACGGGGCTTCTATGGCTACACCTTC. Encoded protein: CASSLRGFYGYTF.

This clonotype was seen ten or more times. This chain connects TRBV7-9 to TRBJ1-4; D is unresolved. CDR1 is SEHNR and CDR2 is FQNEAQ in the germline V gene (reference sequence). This CDR3 region has 15 residues. The V and J ends lost 5 bases and 3 bases respectively, with 13 bases between them. The CDR3 nucleotides are TGTGCCAGCAGCCCCGCGTGGGCCCCTAATGAAAAACTGTTTTTT. Translated, it gives CASSPAWAPNEKLFF.